This record looks at one T cell receptor beta chain sequence and its context. This clonotype came up a few times. The antigen it binds to is not known. Within one base of it there is no much larger clone, and no base qualities were kept. The method behind the library was RT-PCR. Sequenced on an Illumina HiSeq 2500. The public reads were run again by TCRdb, first through fastp at Q25 and then through MiXCR, and only productive beta chains were kept. Duplicate CDR3 protein sequences are folded into a single record with the most common DNA and genes. The sample data list just under 550,000 distinct CDR3 sequences, and roughly 25% of these were observed just once. The top ten hold 2.8% of the sample. This specimen comes from a study of response to subunit inactivated influenza vaccine listed by TCRdb under 2018. Regarding the research as a whole: Deep quantitative T cell receptor repertoire profiling was used in the study to track responses to a trivalent subunit inactivated influenza vaccine.

Paper-wide results and their limitations: It was suggested by the authors that each seasonal influenza vaccination may recruit only a limited number of new T cells.

The same data also went into a second study, on T cells expressing NK-cell markers. Reported in the second study: The TCR beta cDNA libraries were made using 5'RACE template switching, a step that added both a universal primer site and unique molecular identifiers. TCR beta-chain repertoires were profiled in sorted CD3+CD56+NKG2C+, CD3+CD56+NKG2C- and CD3+CD56-NKG2C+ T-cell subsets from eight donors. Of the eight sequenced donors, seven were found to be HCMV-seropositive and one was found to be HCMV-seronegative. To restrict sorting to alphabetaTCR-expressing T cells, an anti-gammadeltaTCR antibody was added in several experiments. In six donors, the dominant CD3+CD56+NKG2C+ clonotypes ranked among the top 10 CD8+ clonotypes, making up about 1.0-7.5% of CD8+ T cells. Those dominant clonotypes were again the most abundant among CD3+CD56-NKG2C+ cells in a few donors, at about 28.3-65%. Whether the expanded NKG2C-expressing T cell clones were specific for HCMV antigens remained unclear. All eight donors whose samples were sequenced were randomly selected healthy volunteers, three of them men and five women. To determine HCMV serostatus, a commercial ELISA kit was used to detect HCMV-specific IgG in serum. Peripheral blood mononuclear cells were isolated from blood by Ficoll density gradient centrifugation. CD4+ and CD8+ T cells were isolated from PBMC by magnetic immunoseparation with Miltenyi isolation kits. Synthesis of cDNA was primed from the TCR beta constant segment and was followed by two consecutive PCR amplification steps. Libraries were sequenced as 2 x 150 bp reads on Illumina HiSeq 2000/2500, MiSeq or NextSeq. MIGEC handled demultiplexing of the reads and grouping by UMI, while MiTCR was used to assemble and quantify clonotypes. To exclude erroneous sequences, any TCR cDNA sequence not supported by at least two reads was discarded. The tcR package was used for downstream repertoire analysis, and clonotypes were matched across fractions by CDR3 nucleotide sequence plus V segment. VDJmatch was used to annotate antigen specificity against VDJdb, with one amino acid substitution in CDR3 permitted.

The source is a man aged 45-65 years who received an inactivated influenza vaccine. Donor details come from another sample of the same person, matched by shared clones. This material consisted of CD4+ T cells sorted from PBMCs, taken approximately 13 days after vaccination.

Here the CDR3 is given as CASSQDLTSTDTQYF. The nucleotide sequence is TGCGCCAGCAGCCAAGATTTGACTAGCACAGATACGCAGTATTTT. The V gene is TRBV4-1 and the J gene is TRBJ2-3, with no confident D gene call. CDR1 is given as MGHRA and CDR2 as YSYEKL, both from the germline V gene. At the junction V is shortened by 0 bases and J by 0 bases, with 7 bases in between. There are 15 amino acids in the CDR3, from cysteine to phenylalanine inclusive. The DNA shown is the 45-base CDR3, in frame from base 1.